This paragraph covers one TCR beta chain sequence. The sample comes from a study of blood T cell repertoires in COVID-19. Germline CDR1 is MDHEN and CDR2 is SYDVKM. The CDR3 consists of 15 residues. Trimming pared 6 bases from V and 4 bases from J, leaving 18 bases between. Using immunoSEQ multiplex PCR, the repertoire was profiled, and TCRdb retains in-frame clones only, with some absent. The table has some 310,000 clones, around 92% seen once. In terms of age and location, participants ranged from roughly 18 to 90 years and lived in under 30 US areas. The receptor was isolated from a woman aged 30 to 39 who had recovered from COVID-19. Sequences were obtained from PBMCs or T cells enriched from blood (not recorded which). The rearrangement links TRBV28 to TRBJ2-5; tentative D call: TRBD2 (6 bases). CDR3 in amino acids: CASSPGAGRGETQYF. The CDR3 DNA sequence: TGTGCCAGCAGCCCAGGTGCAGGGCGGGGAGAGACCCAGTACTTC.